This T cell receptor (beta chain) comes out of a study of blood T cells in healthy people across ages. CDR3 length: 14 residues. Looked up from germline, CDR1 is SGHRS and CDR2 is YFSETQ. V was pared by 3 bases and J by 1 base, with 11 bases between. Then a second PCR, running roughly 7 to 12 cycles, was carried out with a sample-barcoded 5' primer and a J-beta primer mix. TCRdb processed the 5' RACE reads anew with MiXCR; each CDR3 protein has one entry. The sample contains around 990,000 distinct CDR3 sequences, around 25% of which appear only once. The same sample was also used in a study of T cells of mothers and their children. In that study: At a rate of around 1.6 ug per 15 ul, cDNA synthesis received all of the extracted RNA.

The sequenced sample was blood. V and J are TRBV5-1 and TRBJ2-7; TRBD1 might be the D (5 bases). This sequence was found in a girl aged 2-10 years in good health. The CDR3: CASSSEDSSYEQYF. DNA of the CDR3: TGCGCCAGCAGCTCCGAAGACAGTTCCTACGAGCAGTACTTC.